Below, 24 T cell receptor beta chains from the same sample are listed, as sequenced in a study of T cell clonality in common variable immunodeficiency. The repertoire was sequenced with immunoSEQ multiplex PCR; TCRdb's copy has only in-frame clones and lacks some. The sample contains 50,000 to 60,000 clones, none of them singletons. Sequenced input: peripheral blood mononuclear cells. These receptors were obtained from a person between 18 and 75 years old in good health.

Many counts were recorded for this clone. Read coverage stops 3 residues before the CDR3 terminus; the germline J gene supplies the remainder. The gene calls are TRBV5-1 and TRBJ1-4; D is ambiguous. The germline CDR1 and CDR2 sequences are SGHRS and YFSETQ. The CDR3 spans 15 residues. V shed 2 bases and J shed 0 bases, with 8 bases lying between them. The CDR3 spells CASSFGGSTNEKLFF. Partial CDR3 DNA: TGCGCCAGCAGCTTTGGCGGATCAACTAATGAAAAA.

This clone was found a few times. The read ends 3 residues shy of where the CDR3 ends; the end is completed using the germline J gene. The chain combines TRBV5-5 with TRBJ2-7; 9 nucleotides line up with TRBD2. V shed 7 bases, J shed 1 base, and the junction held 6 bases outside the gene matches. The CDR3 totals 14 residues. CDR1 is SGHKS and CDR2 is YYEKEE in the germline V gene (reference sequence). CDR3 amino acids: CASWPTSGSYEQYF. CDR3 DNA, as far as it was read: TGTGCCAGCTGGCCGACTAGCGGTTCCTACGAG. Full variable domain (outside the CDR3, taken from reference TRBV5-5 and TRBJ2-7): DAGVTQSPTHLIKTRGQQVTLRCSPISGHKSVSWYQQVLGQGPQFIFQYYEKEERGRGNFPDRFSARQFPNYSSELNVNALLLGDSALYLCASWPTSGSYEQYFGPGTRLTVT.

This clone was seen many times. Read coverage stops 3 residues before the CDR3 terminus; the germline J gene supplies the remainder. The chain carries TRBV7-9 and TRBJ2-1; the D gene is possibly TRBD1 (7 bases). Trimming took 4 bases from V and 7 from J, leaving 14 bases between them. Germline CDR1 SEHNR, CDR2 FQNEAQ (reference sequence). The CDR3 runs 14 residues. CDR3 bases read: TGTGCCAGCAGCTCTCAGGGGGGCGGGAATGAG. It yields the protein CASSSQGGGNE. The full-length CDR3 reads as CASSSQGGGNEQFF. The full variable domain, rest sourced from reference TRBV7-9 and TRBJ2-1, is DTGVSQNPRHKITKRGQNVTFRCDPISEHNRLYWYRQTLGQGPEFLTYFQNEAQLEKSRLLSDRFSAERPKGSFSTLEIQRTEQGDSAMYLCASSSQGGGNEQFFGPGTRLTVL.

This clone showed up just a few times. An end of the junction does not agree with germline; a read error may underlie this. The missing CDR3 end, 3 residues past where the read stops, is filled in from the germline J gene. This chain joins TRBV7-7 and TRBJ2-1, with D possibly TRBD1 on 6 matching bases. The CDR3 runs to 15 residues. Germline V CDR1 and CDR2: SSHAT, FNYEAQ (reference sequence). The sequenced CDR3 bases are TGTGCTAGCAGCTTAACCAGGGGCGATAGCAATGAG. Amino acids: CASSLTRGDSNE. The full CDR3 protein reads CASSLTRGDSNEQFF. The full variable domain, rest sourced from reference TRBV7-7 and TRBJ2-1, is GAGVSQSPRYKVTKRGQDVTLRCDPISSHATLYWYQQALGQGPEFLTYFNYEAQPDKSGLPSDRFSAERPEGSISTLTIQRTEQRDSAMYRCASSLTRGDSNEQFFGPGTRLTVL.

This clone was detected a few times. The read finishes 3 residues shy of the CDR3 end, and the germline J gene is used to complete it. This chain uses TRBV2 with TRBJ1-1; 7 positions match TRBD1. Looked up from germline, CDR1 is SNHLY and CDR2 is FYNNEI. The junction had 11 bases not matched to a gene; V was cut back by 5 bases and J by 5 bases. This CDR3 is 15 amino acids long. CDR3 DNA (partial): TGTGCCAGCAGTAGAGAAACAGGGGCCGGGACTGAA. This translates into CASSRETGAGTE. The whole CDR3 reads CASSRETGAGTEAFF.

This clone appeared a few times. The sequenced CDR3 bases are TGTGCCTGGAGTGTCCTGGCTCGAGGTGGT. Encoded protein: CAWSVLARGG. The full-length CDR3 reads as CAWSVLARGGQYF. The chain employs TRBV30 and TRBJ2-4; no clear D gene. The DNA ends 3 residues before the CDR3 does, and the rest of the CDR3 is filled in from the germline J gene. The CDR3 consists of 13 residues. Germline V gives CDR1 GTSNPN, CDR2 SVGIG (reference sequence).

Concerning this clone: Relative to the germline gene, one junction end is altered; a read error may explain this. Sequencing ends 3 residues short of the CDR3 end; the germline J gene provides the rest. This chain uses TRBV20-1 with TRBJ1-5; D may be TRBD1 (5 bases). There are 17 residues in the CDR3. CDR1 is DFQATT, CDR2 SNEGSKA, per germline (reference sequence). CDR3 DNA (partial): TGCAGTTCTAGAGATCAAATGGGGCCGTATAGCAATCAGCCC. Its protein product is CSSRDQMGPYSNQP. In full, the CDR3 reads CSSRDQMGPYSNQPQHF.

A note on this clone: The CDR3 end is not reached by the read, which stops 3 residues before it; the germline J gene fills it in. The chain is built from TRBV18 and TRBJ1-2; D gene unclear. CDR1 is KGHSH, CDR2 LQKENI, per germline. With 3 bases removed from V and 2 bases from J, the gap between germline ends came to 10 bases. This CDR3 has 14 amino acids. CDR3: CASSPVGRNYGYTF. The part of the CDR3 DNA that was read is TGTGCCAGCTCACCCGTAGGCAGGAACTATGGC.

At least ten counts were recorded for this clone. The read terminates 3 residues before the CDR3 end, so the remaining end is supplied by the germline J gene. The genes are TRBV20-1 and TRBJ2-1; 7 bases align to TRBD2. Per germline, CDR1 DFQATT and CDR2 SNEGSKA (reference sequence). This CDR3 has 16 amino acids. After removal of 4 bases from V and 0 bases from J, the junction contained 9 bases not matched to a gene. The CDR3 bases that were read are TGCAGTGCTACACGACTGACTAGCATCTCCTACAATGAG. Translated, it gives CSATRLTSISYNE. In full, the CDR3 is CSATRLTSISYNEQFF.

This clone was found many times. From the germline J gene comes the end of the CDR3, since the read stops 3 residues before it. The chain recombines TRBV30 with TRBJ1-1; 7 positions agree with TRBD1. This CDR3 comprises 13 residues. Trimming at V came to 4 bases and at J to 1 base, leaving 3 bases not matched to a gene. CDR1 is GTSNPN and CDR2 is SVGIG in the germline V gene (reference sequence). The CDR3 region is CAWKGQPNTEAFF. The sequenced CDR3 bases are TGTGCCTGGAAGGGACAGCCGAACACTGAA.

Turning to this clone: The CDR3 end is not reached by the read, which stops 3 residues before it; the germline J gene fills it in. The J gene is TRBJ1-6, the V gene TRBV18, with 9 bases matching TRBD1. V was clipped by 0 bases and J by 4 bases; unmatched bases: 10. The CDR3 is made up of 19 amino acids. CDR1 and CDR2 from the germline V gene are KGHSH and LQKENI. The CDR3 region is CASSPPLVQGAGYNSPLHF. The CDR3 bases that were read are TGTGCCAGCTCACCACCGCTCGTACAGGGGGCCGGTTATAATTCACCC.

Ten or more counts support this clone. The CDR3: CASSLVGQDQETQYF. Partial CDR3 DNA: TGCGCCAGCAGCTTGGTGGGACAGGACCAAGAGACC. The rearrangement joins TRBV5-1 to TRBJ2-5; TRBD1 matches at 8 bases. The read ends 3 residues early relative to the CDR3; the germline J gene fills the gap. V lost 0 bases to trimming and J lost 0 bases; unmatched junction nucleotides: 1. Germline V CDR1 and CDR2: SGHRS, YFSETQ. The CDR3 loop spans 15 amino acids.

In its sample, this clone was seen many times. The sequence runs out 3 residues before the end of the CDR3; the remainder is reconstructed from the germline J gene. The chain joins TRBV6-2 or TRBV6-3 to TRBJ2-7; D remains unclear. The length of the CDR3 is 15 residues. The V end was cut by 7 bases, the J end by 3 bases, with 19 bases between. Germline V gives CDR1 MNHEY, CDR2 SVGEGT. The part of the CDR3 DNA that was read is TGTGCCAGCATCTCGAAGGCCCGTATGAACTACGAG. This translates into CASISKARMNYE. In full, the CDR3 reads CASISKARMNYEQYF.

This clone was counted ten times or more. The DNA ends 3 residues before the CDR3 does, and the rest of the CDR3 is filled in from the germline J gene. Different DNA sequences within this sample yield the same CDR3. The rearrangement links TRBV18 to TRBJ2-1; no reliable D call. The germline V and J ends were trimmed by 2 bases and 9 bases, with 8 bases remaining between them. From germline, CDR1 is KGHSH and CDR2 LQKENI. This CDR3 is built from 12 residues. CDR3 residues: CASSPAGSEQFF. The sequenced CDR3 bases are TGTGCCAGCTCACCAGCAGGAAGTGAG.

This clone was observed at least ten times. The CDR3 is cut off 3 residues early in the read; its end comes from the germline J gene. This chain uses TRBV19 with TRBJ2-2; D uncertain. Deletions cut 2 bases from V and 5 bases from J, with 6 bases between. The CDR3 sequence is 13 residues long. The V gene's germline CDR1 is LNHDA and CDR2 SQIVND (reference sequence). CDR3 DNA, as far as it was read: TGTGCCAGTAGTATACAGGATACCGGGGAG. Protein product: CASSIQDTGE. The complete CDR3 protein is CASSIQDTGELFF. Variable domain in full (rest from reference TRBV19 and TRBJ2-2): DGGITQSPKYLFRKEGQNVTLSCEQNLNHDAMYWYRQDPGQGLRLIYYSQIVNDFQKGDIAEGYSVSREKKESFPLTVTSAQKNPTAFYLCASSIQDTGELFFGEGSRLTVL.

This clone was counted at least ten times. Read sequence stops 3 residues before the CDR3 end, and the germline J gene provides the missing end. The rearrangement joins TRBV7-8 to TRBJ2-1; 9 bases line up with TRBD2. The CDR3 runs to 16 residues. Per germline, CDR1 SGHVS and CDR2 FQNEAQ. V lost 4 bases to trimming and J lost 2 bases; unmatched junction nucleotides: 6. This CDR3 is CASSSVAGETYNEQFF. Partial CDR3 DNA: TGTGCCAGCAGCTCAGTAGCGGGAGAAACCTACAATGAG.

This clone was counted at least ten times. With the read ending 3 residues before the CDR3 end, the germline J gene is used to fill in that end. V and J are TRBV7-3 and TRBJ1-2; TRBD1 matches 9 bases. The germline CDR1 and CDR2 sequences are SGHTA and FQGTGA. CDR3 length: 15 amino acids. V shed 2 bases, J shed 6 bases, and the junction held 7 bases outside the gene matches. The CDR3 loop is CASSLGTGPTNGYTF. Incomplete CDR3 DNA: TGTGCCAGCAGCTTAGGGACAGGGCCTACTAATGGC.

Many counts were recorded for this clone. Read data end 3 residues before the CDR3 end; the end is taken from the germline J gene. This chain links TRBV30 with TRBJ2-3; 11 positions agree with TRBD2. J gave up 6 bases and V 4 bases, and 6 bases lay outside the gene matches. CDR1 and CDR2 from the germline V gene are GTSNPN and SVGIG (reference sequence). The CDR3 spans 14 residues. The CDR3 here is CAWMTSGAWDTQYF. The sequenced part of the CDR3 DNA is TGTGCCTGGATGACTAGCGGGGCGTGGGATACG.

A few counts support this clone. The read terminates 3 residues before the CDR3 end, so the remaining end is supplied by the germline J gene. The V call is TRBV5-1, the J call TRBJ1-5; tentatively, D is TRBD1 (6 bases). V gave up 4 bases and J gave up 0 bases, with 11 bases separating them. The CDR3 extends over 15 amino acids. Germline V gives CDR1 SGHRS, CDR2 YFSETQ. Incomplete CDR3 DNA: TGCGCCAGCAGCCTCGGGACAACTAGCAATCAGCCC. It yields the protein CASSLGTTSNQP. The whole CDR3 protein is CASSLGTTSNQPQHF. The complete variable domain, with remaining parts taken from reference TRBV5-1 and TRBJ1-5, reads KAGVTQTPRYLIKTRGQQVTLSCSPISGHRSVSWYQQTPGQGLQFLFEYFSETQRNKGNFPGRFSGRQFSNSRSEMNVSTLELGDSALYLCASSLGTTSNQPQHFGDGTRLSIL.

This clone was seen at least ten times. The read falls 3 residues short of the CDR3 end, and the missing part is taken from the germline J gene. The chain joins TRBV5-1 to TRBJ2-1; D is possibly TRBD1 (5 bases). The V end lost 0 bases, the J end lost 6 bases, and 16 bases lay between the germline ends. CDR3 length equals 16 residues. Germline V lookup: CDR1 SGHRS, CDR2 YFSETQ. The CDR3 DNA, read in part, is TGCGCCAGCAGCTTGGAAGTGACAGAGGTGAGCAATGAG. Its translation is CASSLEVTEVSNE. The entire CDR3 protein reads CASSLEVTEVSNEQFF. Combining the CDR3 with reference TRBV5-1 and TRBJ2-1 gives the whole variable domain KAGVTQTPRYLIKTRGQQVTLSCSPISGHRSVSWYQQTPGQGLQFLFEYFSETQRNKGNFPGRFSGRQFSNSRSEMNVSTLELGDSALYLCASSLEVTEVSNEQFFGPGTRLTVL.

This clone came up many times. The CDR3 sequence: CASSPGQGIRSEQYF. The CDR3 DNA, read in part, is TGCGCCAGCAGCCCTGGACAGGGGATTCGGAGCGAG. The chain links TRBV10-1 to TRBJ2-7; TRBD1 matches 9 bases. The observed sequence ends 3 residues before the CDR3 terminus, with the missing tail filled in from the germline J gene. V trimming: 6 bases; J trimming: 6 bases; junction bases outside the gene matches: 12. The CDR3 is made up of 15 amino acids. Looked up from germline, CDR1 is WNHNN and CDR2 is SYGVQD (reference sequence).

This clone was counted at least ten times. The read is 3 residues too short to cover the CDR3 end, so that end is filled in from the germline J gene. The V and J genes are TRBV20-1 and TRBJ1-1; 9 positions agree with TRBD1. The V gene's germline CDR1 is DFQATT and CDR2 SNEGSKA (reference sequence). The CDR3 is made up of 13 amino acids. V was clipped by 3 bases and J by 1 base; unmatched bases: 0. The CDR3 DNA, read in part, is TGCAGTGCTAGGGACAGGGGGAACACTGAA. Amino acids: CSARDRGNTE. The complete CDR3 reads CSARDRGNTEAFF.

This clone has a count of ten or more. The read comes to an end 3 residues before the CDR3 does, leaving the germline J gene to fill in the end. J is TRBJ2-1 and V is TRBV7-3, with 7 bases fitting TRBD1. J lost 3 bases, V lost 3 bases, and 5 bases had no gene match. Germline values: CDR1 SGHTA, CDR2 FQGTGA. The CDR3 is made up of 15 amino acids. CDR3 amino acids: CASSFGQVDYNEQFF. The part of the CDR3 DNA that was read is TGTGCCAGCAGCTTCGGACAGGTGGACTACAATGAG.

This clone was observed many times. The CDR3 end falls 3 residues outside the read, so it is completed with the germline J gene. This rearrangement joins TRBV20-1 to TRBJ2-4, with 8 bases aligning to TRBD2. The CDR3 totals 14 residues. J lost 6 bases, V lost 3 bases, and 7 bases had no gene match. CDR1 is DFQATT, CDR2 SNEGSKA, per germline (reference sequence). The covered CDR3 bases are TGCAGTGCTAGGGCCAGCGGGAGAGGAAACATT. This codes for CSARASGRGNI. The CDR3 in full is CSARASGRGNIQYF.